The sequence of this T cell receptor beta chain was determined in a study of cytomegalovirus exposure and HLA in healthy donors. Study-wide findings and caveats: Altogether, 164 TCR beta chains were recorded as cytomegalovirus-associated. V- and J-gene trimming of TCR beta was linked (in a later analysis) to a missense DCLRE1C variant. Upon later analysis, TCR association rates were observed to vary by HLA locus, being highest for DRB1 and lowest for HLA-C.

Note on this clone: Its cognate antigen is unknown.

V trimming: 5 bases; J trimming: 15 bases; junction bases outside the gene matches: 13. CDR3 length: 13 amino acids. In germline, CDR1 is MRHNA, CDR2 SNTAGT. 13 Jbeta primers and 60 Vbeta primers were used for the PCR. Per the authors' pipeline: A later analysis tallied 65 million to 85 million unique TCR beta chains, 9.5 million to 14 million of them shared. The table came from immunoSEQ multiplex PCR; TCRdb's copy has only in-frame clones and leaves some out. That table is the source of V, J and clone size, and D and trimming were worked out from the DNA. The table records about 200,000 clones, 82% of them present only once.

V and J are TRBV6-4 and TRBJ2-1; 7 bases line up with TRBD2. The sequence came from a woman aged 40 to 50 in good health and CMV-seronegative. The sequencing input was PBMCs. CDR3 sequence (DNA): TGTGCCAGCAGTCCTGCGGCGGGAGTGGTCCGGTTCTTC. It is translated as CASSPAAGVVRFF.